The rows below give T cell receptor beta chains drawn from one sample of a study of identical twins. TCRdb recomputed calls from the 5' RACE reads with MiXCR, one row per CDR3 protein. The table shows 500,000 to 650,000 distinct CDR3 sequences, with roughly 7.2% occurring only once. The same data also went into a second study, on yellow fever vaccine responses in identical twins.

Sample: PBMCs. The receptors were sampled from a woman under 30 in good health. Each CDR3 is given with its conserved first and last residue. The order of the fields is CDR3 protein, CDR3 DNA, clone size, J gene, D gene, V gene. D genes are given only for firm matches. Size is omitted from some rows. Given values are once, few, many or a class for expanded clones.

cdr3_aa: CASRDTSSGSIGELFF
cdr3_nt: TGTGCCAGCAGGGACACATCTAGCGGGAGTATCGGGGAGCTGTTTTTT
clone_size: many
j_call: TRBJ2-2
d_call: TRBD2
v_call: TRBV9

cdr3_aa: CASSFSGGARNEQFF
cdr3_nt: TGTGCCAGCAGCTTTAGCGGGGGGGCCCGAAATGAGCAGTTCTTC
clone_size: few
j_call: TRBJ2-1
d_call: TRBD2
v_call: TRBV11-2

cdr3_aa: CASRSPRTSGEAPNEQYF
cdr3_nt: TGTGCAAGTCGCTCCCCAAGGACTAGCGGGGAGGCCCCAAACGAGCAGTACTTC
clone_size: NA
j_call: TRBJ2-7
d_call: NA
v_call: TRBV12-2

cdr3_aa: CASSLIGTEAFF
cdr3_nt: TGTGCCAGCAGTTTGATAGGAACTGAAGCTTTCTTT
clone_size: many
j_call: TRBJ1-1
d_call: NA
v_call: TRBV12-3/TRBV12-4

cdr3_aa: CASSLDPRLYYNEQFF
cdr3_nt: TGTGCCAGCAGCTTAGATCCGCGACTATACTACAATGAGCAGTTCTTC
clone_size: few
j_call: TRBJ2-1
d_call: NA
v_call: TRBV7-9

cdr3_aa: CASSLKAPYGYTF
cdr3_nt: TGTGCCAGCAGTTTGAAAGCCCCCTATGGCTACACCTTC
clone_size: few
j_call: TRBJ1-2
d_call: NA
v_call: TRBV12-3/TRBV12-4

cdr3_aa: CASSYVGGGGPQKAYEQYF
cdr3_nt: TGTGCCAGCAGTTACGTGGGAGGGGGCGGCCCTCAAAAGGCCTACGAGCAGTACTTC
clone_size: few
j_call: TRBJ2-7
d_call: NA
v_call: TRBV6-5

cdr3_aa: CASSLFTSPEQFF
cdr3_nt: TGTGCCAGCAGCTTATTCACTAGCCCTGAGCAGTTCTTC
clone_size: few
j_call: TRBJ2-1
d_call: NA
v_call: TRBV11-2

cdr3_aa: CASSLVATTYNEQFF
cdr3_nt: TGTGCCAGCAGCTTAGTTGCGACGACCTACAATGAGCAGTTCTTC
clone_size: many
j_call: TRBJ2-1
d_call: NA
v_call: TRBV7-7

cdr3_aa: CSARGSETNTGELFF
cdr3_nt: TGCAGTGCTCGGGGTTCAGAGACGAACACCGGGGAGCTGTTTTTT
clone_size: NA
j_call: TRBJ2-2
d_call: NA
v_call: TRBV20-1

cdr3_aa: CASSFTADSYEQYF
cdr3_nt: TGCGCCAGCAGCTTCACCGCGGACTCCTACGAGCAGTACTTC
clone_size: NA
j_call: TRBJ2-7
d_call: NA
v_call: TRBV5-1

cdr3_aa: CASSYSRTENTEAFF
cdr3_nt: TGTGCCAGCAGTTACTCGAGGACAGAGAACACTGAAGCTTTCTTT
clone_size: NA
j_call: TRBJ1-1
d_call: NA
v_call: TRBV6-5

cdr3_aa: CASGFDRVPQGNIQYF
cdr3_nt: TGTGCTAGTGGATTTGACAGGGTCCCCCAGGGAAACATTCAGTACTTC
clone_size: NA
j_call: TRBJ2-4
d_call: TRBD1
v_call: TRBV12-5

cdr3_aa: CASSRIDTEAFF
cdr3_nt: TGTGCCAGCTCCCGAATTGACACTGAAGCTTTCTTT
clone_size: few
j_call: TRBJ1-1
d_call: NA
v_call: TRBV18

cdr3_aa: CASSSRTGVITGELFF
cdr3_nt: TGTGCCAGCAGCTCTCGGACAGGGGTTATCACCGGGGAGCTGTTTTTT
clone_size: NA
j_call: TRBJ2-2
d_call: TRBD1
v_call: TRBV11-3

cdr3_aa: CASSPGAGPDTQYF
cdr3_nt: TGTGCCAGCAGCCCGGGGGCCGGCCCAGATACGCAGTATTTT
clone_size: many
j_call: TRBJ2-3
d_call: NA
v_call: TRBV11-2

cdr3_aa: CAISESKGASGANVLTF
cdr3_nt: TGTGCCATCAGTGAGTCGAAGGGGGCCTCTGGGGCCAACGTCCTGACTTTC
clone_size: few
j_call: TRBJ2-6
d_call: TRBD1
v_call: TRBV10-3

cdr3_aa: CATQGETNTGELFF
cdr3_nt: TGTGCCACCCAAGGGGAAACGAACACCGGGGAGCTGTTTTTT
clone_size: many
j_call: TRBJ2-2
d_call: NA
v_call: TRBV24-1

cdr3_aa: CASSSPVRTRGGNEQFF
cdr3_nt: TGTGCCAGCAGTTCCCCCGTCCGGACGAGGGGCGGAAATGAGCAGTTCTTC
clone_size: many
j_call: TRBJ2-1
d_call: NA
v_call: TRBV27

cdr3_aa: CASSPSGGTPYEQYF
cdr3_nt: TGTGCCAGCAGCCCGTCCGGCGGGACGCCCTACGAGCAGTACTTC
clone_size: many
j_call: TRBJ2-7
d_call: NA
v_call: TRBV28

cdr3_aa: CASSLSSGWSSYNEQFF
cdr3_nt: TGTGCCAGCAGTTTATCTAGCGGGTGGAGCTCCTACAATGAGCAGTTCTTC
clone_size: few
j_call: TRBJ2-1
d_call: TRBD2
v_call: TRBV27

cdr3_aa: CASSTRLAGFRAYEQYF
cdr3_nt: TGTGCCAGCAGCACCAGACTAGCGGGCTTTAGGGCCTACGAGCAGTACTTC
clone_size: NA
j_call: TRBJ2-7
d_call: TRBD2
v_call: TRBV7-8

cdr3_aa: CASSFEQGWYTQYF
cdr3_nt: TGTGCCAGCAGCTTCGAACAGGGCTGGTATACGCAGTATTTT
clone_size: few
j_call: TRBJ2-3
d_call: NA
v_call: TRBV5-6

cdr3_aa: CASSWGATNEKLFF
cdr3_nt: TGTGCCAGCTCCTGGGGGGCAACTAATGAAAAACTGTTTTTT
clone_size: NA
j_call: TRBJ1-4
d_call: NA
v_call: TRBV9

cdr3_aa: CASSPRPGRTNTEAFF
cdr3_nt: TGCGCCAGCAGCCCGCGGCCAGGGCGGACGAACACTGAAGCTTTCTTT
clone_size: few
j_call: TRBJ1-1
d_call: NA
v_call: TRBV5-1

cdr3_aa: CASSQGAGTQFF
cdr3_nt: TGCGCCAGCAGCCAAGGGGCAGGGACGCAGTTCTTC
clone_size: few
j_call: TRBJ2-1
d_call: NA
v_call: TRBV4-1

cdr3_aa: CASSSWRDSGYNEQFF
cdr3_nt: TGTGCCAGCAGCTCTTGGAGGGACTCTGGCTACAATGAGCAGTTCTTC
clone_size: many
j_call: TRBJ2-1
d_call: NA
v_call: TRBV7-9

cdr3_aa: CSARSTSGGSTDTQYF
cdr3_nt: TGCAGTGCTAGAAGTACTAGCGGGGGAAGCACAGATACGCAGTATTTT
clone_size: many
j_call: TRBJ2-3
d_call: TRBD2
v_call: TRBV20-1

cdr3_aa: CASSRGYASSYEQYF
cdr3_nt: TGCGCCAGCAGCCGAGGATACGCTAGCTCCTACGAGCAGTACTTC
clone_size: few
j_call: TRBJ2-7
d_call: NA
v_call: TRBV4-1

cdr3_aa: CASSLDASSNQPQHF
cdr3_nt: TGTGCCAGCAGCTTAGATGCGTCTAGCAATCAGCCCCAGCATTTT
clone_size: NA
j_call: TRBJ1-5
d_call: NA
v_call: TRBV7-9

cdr3_aa: CSARLSRANTGELFF
cdr3_nt: TGCAGTGCTAGACTTAGTAGGGCGAACACCGGGGAGCTGTTTTTT
clone_size: many
j_call: TRBJ2-2
d_call: NA
v_call: TRBV20-1

cdr3_aa: CATSDFFETQYF
cdr3_nt: TGTGCCACCAGTGATTTCTTTGAGACCCAGTACTTC
clone_size: NA
j_call: TRBJ2-5
d_call: NA
v_call: TRBV24-1

cdr3_aa: CASSTTRGENTEAFF
cdr3_nt: TGTGCCAGCAGTACGACCAGGGGAGAGAACACTGAAGCTTTCTTT
clone_size: many
j_call: TRBJ1-1
d_call: NA
v_call: TRBV6-1

cdr3_aa: CASSDPLNNEQFF
cdr3_nt: TGTGCCAGCAGTGACCCCCTGAACAATGAGCAGTTCTTC
clone_size: NA
j_call: TRBJ2-1
d_call: NA
v_call: TRBV6-4

cdr3_aa: CASSAAILAGGLFEETQYF
cdr3_nt: TGCGCCAGCAGCGCTGCGATACTAGCGGGGGGGCTTTTCGAAGAGACCCAGTACTTC
clone_size: NA
j_call: TRBJ2-5
d_call: TRBD2
v_call: TRBV5-1

cdr3_aa: CASSQEWGLAGGPNTQYF
cdr3_nt: TGCGCCAGCAGCCAAGAGTGGGGACTAGCGGGGGGGCCAAATACGCAGTATTTT
clone_size: many
j_call: TRBJ2-3
d_call: TRBD2
v_call: TRBV4-1

cdr3_aa: CASQKGHTGELFF
cdr3_nt: TGTGCCAGCCAAAAGGGGCACACCGGGGAGCTGTTTTTT
clone_size: NA
j_call: TRBJ2-2
d_call: NA
v_call: TRBV12-3/TRBV12-4

cdr3_aa: CASSQEWARTQYF
cdr3_nt: TGTGCCAGCAGCCAAGAATGGGCCCGGACCCAGTACTTC
clone_size: many
j_call: TRBJ2-5
d_call: NA
v_call: TRBV14

cdr3_aa: CASATTGANTEAFF
cdr3_nt: TGCGCCAGCGCTACCACAGGGGCAAACACTGAAGCTTTCTTT
clone_size: few
j_call: TRBJ1-1
d_call: TRBD1
v_call: TRBV5-1

cdr3_aa: CASSFQPSGGVQETQYF
cdr3_nt: TGCGCCAGCAGCTTCCAGCCTAGCGGGGGAGTCCAAGAGACCCAGTACTTC
clone_size: few
j_call: TRBJ2-5
d_call: TRBD2
v_call: TRBV5-1

cdr3_aa: CASSPPSGGYNEQFF
cdr3_nt: TGTGCCAGCAGCCCCCCGAGCGGGGGATACAATGAGCAGTTCTTC
clone_size: many
j_call: TRBJ2-1
d_call: TRBD2
v_call: TRBV12-3/TRBV12-4

cdr3_aa: CASSLAVRGGNIQYF
cdr3_nt: TGTGCCAGCAGTTTAGCGGTTCGGGGGGGAAACATTCAGTACTTC
clone_size: few
j_call: TRBJ2-4
d_call: TRBD2
v_call: TRBV5-6

cdr3_aa: CAIEGGAAGELFF
cdr3_nt: TGTGCCATCGAAGGGGGCGCGGCGGGGGAGCTGTTTTTT
clone_size: many
j_call: TRBJ2-2
d_call: TRBD1
v_call: TRBV12-3/TRBV12-4

cdr3_aa: CASSSGFGVFF
cdr3_nt: TGTGCCAGCAGTTCGGGGTTTGGAGTTTTCTTT
clone_size: few
j_call: TRBJ1-1
d_call: NA
v_call: TRBV12-3/TRBV12-4

cdr3_aa: CASSRGGSGAYSSTDTQYF
cdr3_nt: TGCGCCAGCAGCCGCGGGGGGAGCGGAGCCTACTCTAGCACAGATACGCAGTATTTT
clone_size: NA
j_call: TRBJ2-3
d_call: TRBD2
v_call: TRBV4-1

cdr3_aa: CASSENSPGAGSPLHF
cdr3_nt: TGCGCCAGCAGTGAGAATTCTCCGGGGGCAGGTTCACCCCTCCACTTT
clone_size: many
j_call: TRBJ1-6
d_call: NA
v_call: TRBV10-2

cdr3_aa: CATHAGGDTEAFF
cdr3_nt: TGTGCCACCCATGCGGGAGGGGACACTGAAGCTTTCTTT
clone_size: many
j_call: TRBJ1-1
d_call: NA
v_call: TRBV24-1

cdr3_aa: CASSEQGAFSYEQYF
cdr3_nt: TGTGCCAGCAGTGAACAGGGGGCATTTTCCTACGAGCAGTACTTC
clone_size: few
j_call: TRBJ2-7
d_call: TRBD1
v_call: TRBV2

cdr3_aa: CSARDMTGNYNEQFF
cdr3_nt: TGCAGTGCTAGAGATATGACGGGGAATTACAATGAGCAGTTCTTC
clone_size: few
j_call: TRBJ2-1
d_call: NA
v_call: TRBV20-1

cdr3_aa: CAISEATGDTQYF
cdr3_nt: TGTGCCATCAGTGAGGCTACAGGAGATACGCAGTATTTT
clone_size: many
j_call: TRBJ2-3
d_call: NA
v_call: TRBV10-3

cdr3_aa: CASSAQGGSYEQYF
cdr3_nt: TGTGCCAGCAGCGCACAGGGTGGGTCCTACGAGCAGTACTTC
clone_size: many
j_call: TRBJ2-7
d_call: NA
v_call: TRBV2

cdr3_aa: CASSQVFGLLHF
cdr3_nt: TGTGCCAGCAGCCAAGTGTTTGGCCTCCTCCACTTT
clone_size: NA
j_call: TRBJ1-6
d_call: NA
v_call: TRBV3-1

cdr3_aa: CASSPEGGTGELFF
cdr3_nt: TGTGCCAGCAGCCCCGAGGGAGGGACCGGGGAGCTGTTTTTT
clone_size: many
j_call: TRBJ2-2
d_call: TRBD2
v_call: TRBV12-3/TRBV12-4